This TCR beta chain was sequenced for a study of shared clonotypes between healthy human individuals. This CDR3 region has 16 residues. The germline V gene encodes CDR1 SNHLY and CDR2 FYNNEI. V shed 4 bases and J 5 bases; nucleotides not matched to a gene: 12. The repertoire was sequenced with immunoSEQ multiplex PCR; TCRdb's copy has only in-frame clones and lacks some. The table shows some 1,400,000 clones, with roughly 95% occurring only once. The sample was naive CD4+ T cells sorted from blood. As for subset: CD45RA+ positively selected. The sequence was collected from a man in his thirties or forties in good health. The V call is TRBV2, the J call TRBJ1-1; 8 nucleotides line up with TRBD1. The CDR3 DNA is TGTGCCAGCAGTGTTGGGACAGGCTCCGGCGGAACTGAAGCTTTCTTT. It translates to CASSVGTGSGGTEAFF.